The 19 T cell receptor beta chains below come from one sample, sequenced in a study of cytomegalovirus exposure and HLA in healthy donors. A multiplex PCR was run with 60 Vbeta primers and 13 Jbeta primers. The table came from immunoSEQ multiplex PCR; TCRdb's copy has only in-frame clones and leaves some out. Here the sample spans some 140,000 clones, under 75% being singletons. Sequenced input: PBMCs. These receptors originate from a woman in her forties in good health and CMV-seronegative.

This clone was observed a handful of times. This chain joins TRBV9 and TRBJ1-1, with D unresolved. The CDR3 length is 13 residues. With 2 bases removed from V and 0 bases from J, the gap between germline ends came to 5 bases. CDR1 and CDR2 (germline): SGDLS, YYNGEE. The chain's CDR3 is CASSVQMNTEAFF. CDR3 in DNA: TGTGCCAGCAGCGTCCAAATGAACACTGAAGCTTTCTTT.

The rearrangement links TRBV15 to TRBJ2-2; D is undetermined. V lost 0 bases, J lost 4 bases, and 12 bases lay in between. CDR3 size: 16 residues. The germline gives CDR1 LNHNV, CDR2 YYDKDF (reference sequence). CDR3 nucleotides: TGTGCCACCAGCAGAGATTCTGCAGGCTTCACCGGGGAGCTGTTTTTT. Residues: CATSRDSAGFTGELFF.

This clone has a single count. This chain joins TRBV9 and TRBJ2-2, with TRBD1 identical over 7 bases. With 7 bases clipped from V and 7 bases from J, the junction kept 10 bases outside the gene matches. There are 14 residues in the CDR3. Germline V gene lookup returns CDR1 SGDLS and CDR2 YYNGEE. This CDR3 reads CASGPTYRGGELFF. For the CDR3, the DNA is TGTGCCAGCGGACCTACCTACAGGGGCGGGGAGCTGTTTTTT.

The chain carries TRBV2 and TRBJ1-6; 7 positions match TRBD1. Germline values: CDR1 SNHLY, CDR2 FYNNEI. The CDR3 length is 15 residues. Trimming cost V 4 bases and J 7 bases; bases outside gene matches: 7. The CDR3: CASSARQGRNSPLHF. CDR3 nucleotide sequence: TGTGCCAGCAGTGCCCGACAGGGACGCAATTCACCCCTCCACTTT.

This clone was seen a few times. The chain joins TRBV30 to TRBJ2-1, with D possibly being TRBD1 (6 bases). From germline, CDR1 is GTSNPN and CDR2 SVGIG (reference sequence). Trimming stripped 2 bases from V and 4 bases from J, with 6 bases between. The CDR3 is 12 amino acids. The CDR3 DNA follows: TGTGCCTGGAGTAGGGGGTACAATGAGCAGTTCTTC. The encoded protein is CAWSRGYNEQFF.

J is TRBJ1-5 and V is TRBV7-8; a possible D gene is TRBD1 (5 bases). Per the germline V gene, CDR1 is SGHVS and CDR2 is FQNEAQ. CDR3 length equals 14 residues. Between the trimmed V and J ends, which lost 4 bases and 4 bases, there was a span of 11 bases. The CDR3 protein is CASSSGGGNQPQHF. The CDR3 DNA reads TGTGCCAGCAGCTCCGGGGGGGGGAATCAGCCCCAGCATTTT. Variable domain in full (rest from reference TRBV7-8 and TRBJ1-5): GAGVSQSPRYKVAKRGQDVALRCDPISGHVSLFWYQQALGQGPEFLTYFQNEAQLDKSGLPSDRFFAERPEGSVSTLKIQRTQQEDSAVYLCASSSGGGNQPQHFGDGTRLSIL.

This CDR3 reads CASTQEAVYGYTF. The CDR3 DNA reads TGTGCCAGCACCCAAGAAGCGGTCTATGGCTACACCTTC. V and J are TRBV2 and TRBJ1-2, with D unclear. Germline values: CDR1 SNHLY, CDR2 FYNNEI. The length of the CDR3 is 13 residues. Trimming removed 7 bases at V and 4 bases at J, with 13 bases between.

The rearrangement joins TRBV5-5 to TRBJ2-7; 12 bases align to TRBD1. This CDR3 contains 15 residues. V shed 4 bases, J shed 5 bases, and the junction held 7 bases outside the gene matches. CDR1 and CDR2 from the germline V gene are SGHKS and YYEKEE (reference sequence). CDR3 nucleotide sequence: TGTGCCAGCAGCCCGAGGGGACAGGGGGCCCACGAGCAGTACTTC. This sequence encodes CASSPRGQGAHEQYF. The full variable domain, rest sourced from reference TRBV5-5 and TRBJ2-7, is DAGVTQSPTHLIKTRGQQVTLRCSPISGHKSVSWYQQVLGQGPQFIFQYYEKEERGRGNFPDRFSARQFPNYSSELNVNALLLGDSALYLCASSPRGQGAHEQYFGPGTRLTVT.

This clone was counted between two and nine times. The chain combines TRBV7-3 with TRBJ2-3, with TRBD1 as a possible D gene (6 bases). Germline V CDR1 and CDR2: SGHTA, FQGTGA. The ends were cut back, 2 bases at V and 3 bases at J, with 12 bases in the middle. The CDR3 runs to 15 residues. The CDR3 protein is CASSLEWGPTDTQYF. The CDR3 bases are TGTGCCAGCAGCTTAGAGTGGGGGCCGACAGATACGCAGTATTTT.

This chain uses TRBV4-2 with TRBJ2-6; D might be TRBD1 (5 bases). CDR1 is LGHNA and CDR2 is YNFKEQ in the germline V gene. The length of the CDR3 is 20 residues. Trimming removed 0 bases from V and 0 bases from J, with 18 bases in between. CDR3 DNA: TGTGCCAGCAGCCAAGAGTCCCAGGGTTTCTTTAGCTCTGGGGCCAACGTCCTGACTTTC. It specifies CASSQESQGFFSSGANVLTF.

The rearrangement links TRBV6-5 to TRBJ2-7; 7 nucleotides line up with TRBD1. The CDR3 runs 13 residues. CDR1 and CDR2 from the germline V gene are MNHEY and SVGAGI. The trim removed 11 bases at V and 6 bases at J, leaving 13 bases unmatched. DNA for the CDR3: TGTGCCGCCCGACAGGGTCAATTCAGCGAGCAGTACTTC. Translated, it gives CAARQGQFSEQYF.

CDR3 in amino acids: CASTLSGGGEFYNSPLHF. Here the CDR3 DNA reads TGTGCCAGCACCCTAAGCGGGGGGGGTGAATTCTATAATTCACCCCTCCACTTT. This chain uses TRBV28 with TRBJ1-6; the D gene is possibly TRBD1 (5 bases). There are 18 residues in the CDR3. Germline V lookup: CDR1 MDHEN, CDR2 SYDVKM. V shed 7 bases and J shed 3 bases, with 22 bases lying between them.

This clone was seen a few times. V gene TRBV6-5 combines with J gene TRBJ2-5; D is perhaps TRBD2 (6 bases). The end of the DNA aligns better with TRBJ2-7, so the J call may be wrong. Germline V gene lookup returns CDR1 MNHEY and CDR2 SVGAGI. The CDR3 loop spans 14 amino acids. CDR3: CASSYSEGSYEQYF. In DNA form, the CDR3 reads TGTGCCAGCAGTTACTCGGAGGGCTCCTACGAGCAGTACTTC.

The CDR3 spells CATGRWAATYEQYF. Written as DNA, the CDR3 is TGTGCCACCGGTCGGTGGGCCGCAACGTACGAGCAGTACTTC. The chain has TRBV25-1 and TRBJ2-7, with D unclear. The V end lost 10 bases, the J end lost 4 bases, and 20 bases lay between the germline ends. This CDR3 is 14 amino acids long. CDR1 and CDR2 (germline): MGHDK, SYGVNS.

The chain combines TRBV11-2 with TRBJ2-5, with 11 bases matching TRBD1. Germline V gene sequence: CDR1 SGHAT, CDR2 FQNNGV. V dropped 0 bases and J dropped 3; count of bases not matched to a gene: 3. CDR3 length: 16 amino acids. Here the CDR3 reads CASSLDSGQGEETQYF. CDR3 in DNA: TGTGCCAGCAGCTTAGATTCGGGACAGGGGGAAGAGACCCAGTACTTC.

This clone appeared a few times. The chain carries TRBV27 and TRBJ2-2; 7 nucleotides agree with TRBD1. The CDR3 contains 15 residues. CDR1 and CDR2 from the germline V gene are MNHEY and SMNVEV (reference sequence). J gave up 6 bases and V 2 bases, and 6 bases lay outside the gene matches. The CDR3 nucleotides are TGTGCCAGCAGTTTACAACAGGGGCGACCCGGGGAGCTGTTTTTT. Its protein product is CASSLQQGRPGELFF.

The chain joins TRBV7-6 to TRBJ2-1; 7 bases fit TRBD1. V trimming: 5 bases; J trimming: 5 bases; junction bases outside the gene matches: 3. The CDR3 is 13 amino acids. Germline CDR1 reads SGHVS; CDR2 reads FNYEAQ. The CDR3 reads CASSPGTDNEQFF. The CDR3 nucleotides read TGTGCCAGCAGCCCCGGGACAGACAATGAGCAGTTCTTC. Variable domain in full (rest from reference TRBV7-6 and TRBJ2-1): GAGVSQSPRYKVTKRGQDVALRCDPISGHVSLYWYRQALGQGPEFLTYFNYEAQQDKSGLPNDRFSAERPEGSISTLTIQRTEQRDSAMYRCASSPGTDNEQFFGPGTRLTVL.

The CDR3 sequence: CASSLNPLASGGMNTQYF. The DNA for the CDR3 is TGTGCCAGCAGCTTAAATCCGCTGGCTAGCGGGGGGATGAATACGCAGTATTTT. The rearrangement joins TRBV7-3 to TRBJ2-3, with TRBD2 matching 11 bases. This CDR3 has 18 amino acids. V lost 1 base, J lost 7 bases, and 13 bases stayed unmatched. In germline, CDR1 is SGHTA, CDR2 FQGTGA.

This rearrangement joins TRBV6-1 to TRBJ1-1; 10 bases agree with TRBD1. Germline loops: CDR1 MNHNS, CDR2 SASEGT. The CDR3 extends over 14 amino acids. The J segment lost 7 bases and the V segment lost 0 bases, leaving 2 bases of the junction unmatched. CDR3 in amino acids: CASSEAGTGVEAFF. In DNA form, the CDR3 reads TGTGCCAGCAGTGAAGCTGGGACAGGGGTTGAAGCTTTCTTT.